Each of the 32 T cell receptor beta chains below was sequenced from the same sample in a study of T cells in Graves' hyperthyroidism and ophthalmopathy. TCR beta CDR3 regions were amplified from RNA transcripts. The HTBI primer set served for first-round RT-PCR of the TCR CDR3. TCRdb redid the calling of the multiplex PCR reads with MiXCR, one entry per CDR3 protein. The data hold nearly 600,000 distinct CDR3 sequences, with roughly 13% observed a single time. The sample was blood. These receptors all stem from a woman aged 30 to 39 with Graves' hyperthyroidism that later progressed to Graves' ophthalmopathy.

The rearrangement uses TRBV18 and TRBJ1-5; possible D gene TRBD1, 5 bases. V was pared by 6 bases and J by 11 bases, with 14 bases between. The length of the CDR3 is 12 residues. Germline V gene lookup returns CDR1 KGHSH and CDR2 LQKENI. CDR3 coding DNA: TGTGCCAGCTCCCCAGGGACGGGAGCCCAGCATTTT. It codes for CASSPGTGAQHF.

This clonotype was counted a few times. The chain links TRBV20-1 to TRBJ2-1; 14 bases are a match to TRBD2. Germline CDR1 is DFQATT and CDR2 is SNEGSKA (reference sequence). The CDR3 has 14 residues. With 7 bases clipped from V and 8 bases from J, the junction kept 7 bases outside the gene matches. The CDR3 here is CSVIGTSGSDEQFF. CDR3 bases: TGCAGTGTCATAGGGACTAGCGGGAGTGATGAGCAGTTCTTC.

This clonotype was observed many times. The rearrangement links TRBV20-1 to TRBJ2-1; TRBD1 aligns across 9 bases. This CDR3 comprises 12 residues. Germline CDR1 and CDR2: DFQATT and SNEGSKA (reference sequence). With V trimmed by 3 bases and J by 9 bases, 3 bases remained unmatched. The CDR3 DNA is TGCAGTGCTAGGGGACAGGGCGGTGAGCAGTTCTTC. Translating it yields CSARGQGGEQFF.

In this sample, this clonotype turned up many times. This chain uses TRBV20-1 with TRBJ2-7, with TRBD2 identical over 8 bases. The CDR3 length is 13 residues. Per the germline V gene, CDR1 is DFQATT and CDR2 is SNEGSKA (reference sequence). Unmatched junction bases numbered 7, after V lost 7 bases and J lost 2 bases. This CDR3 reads CSVGTGGPYEQYF. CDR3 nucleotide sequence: TGCAGTGTAGGAACGGGGGGGCCCTACGAGCAGTACTTC.

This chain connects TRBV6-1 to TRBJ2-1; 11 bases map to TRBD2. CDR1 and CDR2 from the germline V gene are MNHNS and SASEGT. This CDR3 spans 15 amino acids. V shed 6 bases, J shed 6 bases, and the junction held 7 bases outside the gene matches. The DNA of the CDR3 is TGTGCCAGCAGAACTAGCGGGAGTTATCGCAATGAGCAGTTCTTC. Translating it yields CASRTSGSYRNEQFF.

CDR3 residues: CASSEHPSSYEQYF. The CDR3 DNA reads TGTGCCAGCAGTGAACACCCCTCCTCCTACGAGCAGTACTTC. This rearrangement joins TRBV6-1 to TRBJ2-7, with D uncertain. This CDR3 has 14 residues. CDR1 is MNHNS, CDR2 SASEGT, per germline. V lost 2 bases, J lost 0 bases, and 8 bases lay in between.

CDR3 in amino acids: CSASRLAGEFEQFF. For the CDR3, the DNA is TGCAGTGCTAGTCGGCTAGCGGGAGAGTTTGAGCAGTTCTTC. The V call is TRBV20-1, the J call TRBJ2-1; 10 nucleotides line up with TRBD2. This CDR3 is built from 14 residues. Germline assignment: CDR1 DFQATT and CDR2 SNEGSKA (reference sequence). The junction had 8 bases not matched to a gene; V was cut back by 3 bases and J by 9 bases.

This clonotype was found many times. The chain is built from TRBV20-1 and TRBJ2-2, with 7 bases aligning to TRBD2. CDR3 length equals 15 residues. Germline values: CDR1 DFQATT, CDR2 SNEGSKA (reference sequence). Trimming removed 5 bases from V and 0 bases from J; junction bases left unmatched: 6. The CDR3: CSARSGTTNTGELFF. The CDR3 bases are TGCAGTGCTCGGAGCGGGACCACGAACACCGGGGAGCTGTTTTTT.

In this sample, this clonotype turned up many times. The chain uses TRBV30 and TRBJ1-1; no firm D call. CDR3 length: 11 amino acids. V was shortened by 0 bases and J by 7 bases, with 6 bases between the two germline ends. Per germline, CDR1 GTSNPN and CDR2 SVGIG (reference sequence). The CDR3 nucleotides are TGTGCCTGGAGTGTCCGGTTTGAAGCTTTCTTT. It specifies CAWSVRFEAFF.

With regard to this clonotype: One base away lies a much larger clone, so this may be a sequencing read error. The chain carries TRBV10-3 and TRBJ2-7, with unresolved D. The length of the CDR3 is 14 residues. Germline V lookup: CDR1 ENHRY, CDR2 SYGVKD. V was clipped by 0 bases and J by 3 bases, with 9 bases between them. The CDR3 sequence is CAISESRTFYEQYF. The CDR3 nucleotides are TGTGCCATCAGTGAGTCCAGGACCTTCTACGAGCAGTACTTC.

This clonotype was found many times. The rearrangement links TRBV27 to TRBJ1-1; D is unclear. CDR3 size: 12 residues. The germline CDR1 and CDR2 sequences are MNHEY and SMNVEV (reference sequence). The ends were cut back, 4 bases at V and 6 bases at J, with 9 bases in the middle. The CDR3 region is CASSSEGAEAFF. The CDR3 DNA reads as TGTGCCAGCAGTTCCGAAGGCGCTGAAGCTTTCTTT.

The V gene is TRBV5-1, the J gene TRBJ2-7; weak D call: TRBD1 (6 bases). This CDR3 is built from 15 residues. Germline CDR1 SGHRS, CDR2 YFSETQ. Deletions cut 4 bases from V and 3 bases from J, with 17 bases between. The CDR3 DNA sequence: TGCGCCAGCAGCCGCGGACAGACTACTTACTACGAGCAGTACTTC. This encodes CASSRGQTTYYEQYF.

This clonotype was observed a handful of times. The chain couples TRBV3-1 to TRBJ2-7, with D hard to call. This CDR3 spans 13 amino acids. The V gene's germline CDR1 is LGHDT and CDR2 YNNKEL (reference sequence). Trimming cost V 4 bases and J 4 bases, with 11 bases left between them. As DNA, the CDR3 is TGTGCCAGCAGCCGCGCTCCTACGTACGAGCAGTACTTC. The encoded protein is CASSRAPTYEQYF.

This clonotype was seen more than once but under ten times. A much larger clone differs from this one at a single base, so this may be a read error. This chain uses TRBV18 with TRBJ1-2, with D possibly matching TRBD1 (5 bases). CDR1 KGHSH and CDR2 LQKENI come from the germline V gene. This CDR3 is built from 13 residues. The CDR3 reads CARSSGRNYGYTF. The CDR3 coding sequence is TGTGCCCGCTCTTCGGGACGGAACTATGGCTACACCTTC. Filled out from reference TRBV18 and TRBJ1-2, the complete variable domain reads NAGVMQNPRHLVRRRGQEARLRCSPMKGHSHVYWYRQLPEEGLKFMVYLQKENIIDESGMPKERFSAEFPKEGPSILRIQQVVRGDSAAYFCARSSGRNYGYTFGSGTRLTVV.

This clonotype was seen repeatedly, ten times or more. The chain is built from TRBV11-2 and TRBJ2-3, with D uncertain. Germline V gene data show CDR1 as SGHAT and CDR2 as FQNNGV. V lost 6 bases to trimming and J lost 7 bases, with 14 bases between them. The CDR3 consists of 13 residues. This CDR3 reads CASRAETFYTQYF. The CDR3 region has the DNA TGTGCCAGCAGGGCGGAGACTTTTTATACGCAGTATTTT.

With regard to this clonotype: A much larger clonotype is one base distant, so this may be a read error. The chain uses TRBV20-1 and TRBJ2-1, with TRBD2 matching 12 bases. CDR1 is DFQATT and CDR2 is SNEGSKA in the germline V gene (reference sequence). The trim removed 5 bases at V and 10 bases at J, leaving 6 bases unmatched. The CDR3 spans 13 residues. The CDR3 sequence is CSAQTSGRGEQFF. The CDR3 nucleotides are TGCAGTGCTCAGACTAGCGGGAGAGGCGAGCAGTTCTTC.

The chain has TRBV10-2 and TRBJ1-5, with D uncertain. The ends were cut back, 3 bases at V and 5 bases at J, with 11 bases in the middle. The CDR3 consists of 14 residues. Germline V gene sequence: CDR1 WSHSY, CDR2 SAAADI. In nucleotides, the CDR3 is TGCGCCAGCAGTGACAATACAGAACATCAGCCCCAGCATTTT. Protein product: CASSDNTEHQPQHF.

CDR3 nucleotides: TGTGCCAGCAGTTTAGAGGGGGGGGTCTCGTACGAGCAGTACTTC. Translated: CASSLEGGVSYEQYF. The chain employs TRBV6-5 and TRBJ2-7; D might be TRBD2 (7 bases). Per germline, CDR1 MNHEY and CDR2 SVGAGI. CDR3 size: 15 residues. Trimming took 4 bases from V and 4 from J, leaving 17 bases between them.

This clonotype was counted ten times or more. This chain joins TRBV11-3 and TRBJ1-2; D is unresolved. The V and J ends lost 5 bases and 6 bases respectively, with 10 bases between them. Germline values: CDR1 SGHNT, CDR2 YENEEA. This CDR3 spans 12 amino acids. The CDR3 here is CASSLGSDGYTF. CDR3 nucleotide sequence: TGTGCCAGCAGCCTCGGAAGCGATGGCTACACCTTC.

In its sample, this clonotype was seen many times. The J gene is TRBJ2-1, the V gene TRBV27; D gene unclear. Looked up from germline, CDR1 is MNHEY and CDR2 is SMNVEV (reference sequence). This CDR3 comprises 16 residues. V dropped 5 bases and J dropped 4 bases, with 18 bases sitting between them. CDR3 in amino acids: CASSPLGDPEYNEQFF. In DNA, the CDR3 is TGTGCCAGCAGTCCGCTCGGCGATCCTGAGTACAATGAGCAGTTCTTC.

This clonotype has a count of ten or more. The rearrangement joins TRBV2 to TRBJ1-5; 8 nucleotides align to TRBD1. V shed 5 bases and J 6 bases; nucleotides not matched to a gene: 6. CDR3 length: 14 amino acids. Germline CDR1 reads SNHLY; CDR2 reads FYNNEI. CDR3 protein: CASSFDRGVQPQHF. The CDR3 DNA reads TGTGCCAGCAGTTTCGACAGGGGAGTTCAGCCCCAGCATTTT. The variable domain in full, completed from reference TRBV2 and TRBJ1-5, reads EPEVTQTPSHQVTQMGQEVILRCVPISNHLYFYWYRQILGQKVEFLVSFYNNEISEKSEIFDDQFSVERPDGSNFTLKIRSTKLEDSAMYFCASSFDRGVQPQHFGDGTRLSIL.

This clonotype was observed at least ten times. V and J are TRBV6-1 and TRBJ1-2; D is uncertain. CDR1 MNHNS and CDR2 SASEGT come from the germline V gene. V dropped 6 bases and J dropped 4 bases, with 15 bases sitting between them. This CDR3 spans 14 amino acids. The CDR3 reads CASSEIGGSYGYTF. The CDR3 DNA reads TGTGCCAGCAGCGAGATCGGAGGGAGCTATGGCTACACCTTC.

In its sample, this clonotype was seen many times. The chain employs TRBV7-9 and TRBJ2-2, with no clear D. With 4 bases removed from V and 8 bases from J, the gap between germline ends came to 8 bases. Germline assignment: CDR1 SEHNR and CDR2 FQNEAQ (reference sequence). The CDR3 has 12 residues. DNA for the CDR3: TGTGCCAGCAGCTCTCCATCGGGGGAGCTGTTTTTT. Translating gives CASSSPSGELFF.

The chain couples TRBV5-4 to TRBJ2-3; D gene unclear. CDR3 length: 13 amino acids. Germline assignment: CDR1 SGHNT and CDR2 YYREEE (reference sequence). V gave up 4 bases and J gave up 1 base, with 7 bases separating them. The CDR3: CASSQQGTDTQYF. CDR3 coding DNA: TGTGCCAGCAGCCAGCAGGGCACAGATACGCAGTATTTT.

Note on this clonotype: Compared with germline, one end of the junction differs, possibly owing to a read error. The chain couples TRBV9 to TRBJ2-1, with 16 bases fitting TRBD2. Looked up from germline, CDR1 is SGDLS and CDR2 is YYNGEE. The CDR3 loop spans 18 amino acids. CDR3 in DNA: TGCGCCAGCAGTTTTGGTGAGGGACTAGCGGGAGGGGTGAATGAGCAGTTCTTC. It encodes CASSFGEGLAGGVNEQFF.

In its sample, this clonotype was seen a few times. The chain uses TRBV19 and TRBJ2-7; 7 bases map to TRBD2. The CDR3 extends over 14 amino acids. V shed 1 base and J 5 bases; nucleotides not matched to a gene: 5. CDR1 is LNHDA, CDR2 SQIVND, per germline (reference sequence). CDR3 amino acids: CASSIGDYFNEQYF. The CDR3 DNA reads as TGTGCCAGTAGTATAGGGGACTACTTTAACGAGCAGTACTTC.

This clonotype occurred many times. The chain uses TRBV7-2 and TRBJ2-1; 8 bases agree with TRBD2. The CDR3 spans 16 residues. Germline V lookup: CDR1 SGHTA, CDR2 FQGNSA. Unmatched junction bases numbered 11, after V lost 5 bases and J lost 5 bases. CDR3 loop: CASSTSGSLWDNEQFF. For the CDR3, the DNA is TGTGCCAGCAGCACCAGCGGGAGTCTTTGGGACAATGAGCAGTTCTTC.

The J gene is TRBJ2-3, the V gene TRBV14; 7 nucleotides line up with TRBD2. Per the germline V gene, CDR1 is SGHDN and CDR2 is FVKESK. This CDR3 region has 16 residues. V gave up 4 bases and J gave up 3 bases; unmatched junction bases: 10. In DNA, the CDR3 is TGTGCCAGCAGCCCTTTACTAGCGTATACGACAGATACGCAGTATTTT. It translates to CASSPLLAYTTDTQYF.

The CDR3 region is CASSLWGQPQHF. The CDR3 nucleotides are TGCGCCAGCAGCTTGTGGGGTCAGCCCCAGCATTTT. The rearrangement joins TRBV5-1 to TRBJ1-5; D is ambiguous. This CDR3 is 12 amino acids long. The germline V gene encodes CDR1 SGHRS and CDR2 YFSETQ. Trimming shortened V by 1 base and J by 6 bases, and 5 bases separated the two germline ends.

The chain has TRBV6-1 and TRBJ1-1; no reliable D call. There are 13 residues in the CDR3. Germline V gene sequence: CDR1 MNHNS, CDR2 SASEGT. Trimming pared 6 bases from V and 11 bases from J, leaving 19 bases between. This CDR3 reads CASSRYPGEYAFF. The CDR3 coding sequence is TGTGCCAGCAGCCGATACCCAGGCGAATACGCTTTCTTT.

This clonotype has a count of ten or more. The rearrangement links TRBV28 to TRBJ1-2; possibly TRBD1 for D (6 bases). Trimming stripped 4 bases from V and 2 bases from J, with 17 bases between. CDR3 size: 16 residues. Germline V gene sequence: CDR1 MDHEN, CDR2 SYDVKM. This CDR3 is CASSSSPRGLNYGYTF. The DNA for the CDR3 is TGTGCCAGCAGTTCCTCACCCAGGGGTCTGAACTATGGCTACACCTTC.

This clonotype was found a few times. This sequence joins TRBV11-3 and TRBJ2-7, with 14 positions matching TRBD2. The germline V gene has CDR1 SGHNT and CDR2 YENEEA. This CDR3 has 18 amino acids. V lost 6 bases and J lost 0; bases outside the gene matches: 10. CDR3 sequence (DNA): TGTGCCAGCAGTACGCCGCGGACTAGCGGGAGGCCCTCCTACGAGCAGTACTTC. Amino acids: CASSTPRTSGRPSYEQYF.